This TCR beta chain was found in a study of PD-1 blockade in classical Hodgkin lymphoma. Overall study: Nivolumab was given intravenously to patients at 3 mg/kg every 2 weeks. Study outcomes and limitations: Significant TCR diversity gains by C4D1 occurred in CD4+ but not CD8+ cells. It was among complete responders that baseline diversity resembled that of newly diagnosed patients. Anyone who began nivolumab under 1 year after ASCT was excluded.

V lost 5 bases and J lost 0, with 18 bases in between. The CDR3 consists of 17 residues. CDR1 SGDLS and CDR2 YYNGEE come from the germline V gene. TCRdb keeps only in-frame clones here, not all; method: immunoSEQ multiplex PCR. The sample includes about 6,800 clones, 60% of them seen just once. Of note for this clone: Its specificity is unknown.

Time point denoted: cycle 4 day 1 (C4D1), after more than five weeks of nivolumab. Each patient experienced a relapse that followed autologous stem cell transplantation, and brentuximab vedotin exposure varied. Thawed PBMCs were subjected to magnetic negative selection, which yielded isolated CD8+ T cells. Sequenced material: CD8+ T cells from blood, taken before the fourth cycle of nivolumab. This chain connects TRBV9 to TRBJ2-1, with unresolved D. The receptor comes from a human donor with classical Hodgkin lymphoma. CDR3 DNA: TGTGCCAGCAGTGTTTCTAAGGTATCGAGCTCCTACAATGAGCAGTTCTTC. Amino acids: CASSVSKVSSSYNEQFF.